A selection of T cell receptor beta chains follows, all from one sample in a study of cytomegalovirus exposure and HLA in healthy donors. Assay: immunoSEQ multiplex PCR; the TCRdb copy retains only in-frame clones and omits some. The repertoire has fewer than 70,000 clones, roughly 70% of them found once; the top ten carry under 6.5%. Sequencing used PBMCs. The receptors derive from a middle-aged man in good health and CMV-seronegative. Each CDR3 is given with its conserved first and last residue. Fields, in order: clone size, V gene, J gene, D gene, CDR3 DNA, CDR3 protein. D genes are given only for firm matches. Size is stated for part of the rows, as once, few or many counts, or as a class when the clone is expanded.

size: .; V: TRBV5-4; J: TRBJ2-3; D: .; DNA: TGTGCCAGCAGCTTTTCAGGGGGCACAGATACGCAGTATTTT; CDR3: CASSFSGGTDTQYF
size: few; V: TRBV14; J: TRBJ1-1; D: .; DNA: TGTGCCAGCAGCCAAGTTAGGGGGAGCACTGAAGCTTTCTTT; CDR3: CASSQVRGSTEAFF
size: .; V: TRBV14; J: TRBJ2-3; D: .; DNA: TGTGCCAGCAGCTTAATGGGCAGGGTCACAGATACGCAGTATTTT; CDR3: CASSLMGRVTDTQYF
size: .; V: TRBV27; J: TRBJ2-7; D: TRBD2; DNA: TGTGCCAGCAGTTCCCGGGGGGAAAACGAGCAGTACTTC; CDR3: CASSSRGENEQYF
size: .; V: TRBV27; J: TRBJ2-7; D: .; DNA: TGTGCCAGCAGCGGCTGGGGAACGGGGATCTCCTACGAGCAGTACTTC; CDR3: CASSGWGTGISYEQYF
size: .; V: TRBV7-8; J: TRBJ2-5; D: TRBD1; DNA: TGTGCCAGCAGCTTGGGACAGGGGAAAGAGACCCAGTACTTC; CDR3: CASSLGQGKETQYF
size: .; V: TRBV10-2; J: TRBJ1-2; D: TRBD1; DNA: TGCGCCGCCTCAGATAAAACAGGGGGCGTCGTTGGCTACACCTTC; CDR3: CAASDKTGGVVGYTF
size: .; V: TRBV5-1; J: TRBJ1-1; D: .; DNA: TGCGCCAGCACCTTTTTCCCCGGCGGGCCGAACACTGAAGCTTTCTTT; CDR3: CASTFFPGGPNTEAFF
size: .; V: TRBV7-9; J: TRBJ1-5; D: .; DNA: TGTGCCAGCAGCTTAGAGGGGCAGCCCCAGCATTTT; CDR3: CASSLEGQPQHF
size: few; V: TRBV7-6; J: TRBJ2-7; D: .; DNA: TGTGCCAGCAGCTTAGAGGGGCACTACGAGCAGTACTTC; CDR3: CASSLEGHYEQYF
size: few; V: TRBV30; J: TRBJ1-3; D: TRBD1; DNA: TGTGCCTGGAGTGTAACCAGGGGGACTGGAAACACCATATATTTT; CDR3: CAWSVTRGTGNTIYF
size: .; V: TRBV27; J: TRBJ1-2; D: TRBD1; DNA: TGTGCCAGCAGTCAATCGGTTGGGGGGCAGGGGGCGTCCGGCTACACCTTC; CDR3: CASSQSVGGQGASGYTF
size: .; V: TRBV9; J: TRBJ1-6; D: .; DNA: TGTGCCAGCAGCGTAGACAACGGGAATTCACCCCTCCACTTT; CDR3: CASSVDNGNSPLHF
size: .; V: TRBV11-3; J: TRBJ2-7; D: TRBD1; DNA: TGTGCCAGCAGCCACGGACAGGACCCCCCCTACGAGCAGTACTTC; CDR3: CASSHGQDPPYEQYF
size: .; V: TRBV5-1; J: TRBJ2-2; D: .; DNA: TGCGCCAGCAGCGAAACTACAGGGCTTGGCACCGGGGAGCTGTTTTTT; CDR3: CASSETTGLGTGELFF
size: few; V: TRBV7-2; J: TRBJ1-5; D: .; DNA: TGTGCCAGCAGCTTATGGACAGCTCAGCCCCAGCATTTT; CDR3: CASSLWTAQPQHF
size: .; V: TRBV7-3; J: TRBJ2-2; D: TRBD2; DNA: TGTGCCAGCAGCTCCCAACCGGGACTAGCGGGGGAGTGGGCCGGGGAGCTGTTTTTT; CDR3: CASSSQPGLAGEWAGELFF
size: .; V: TRBV14; J: TRBJ1-2; D: TRBD1; DNA: TGTGCCAGCAGCCGGTGGACAGGGGGCAACTATGGCTACACCTTC; CDR3: CASSRWTGGNYGYTF
size: .; V: TRBV9; J: TRBJ1-5; D: .; DNA: TGTGCCAGCAGCGTAGGGGGCAACGACTGGCCCCAGCATTTT; CDR3: CASSVGGNDWPQHF
size: few; V: TRBV27; J: TRBJ1-5; D: .; DNA: TGTGCCAGCAGTTTGGGTTCCGGGTTTCGTCAGCCCCAGCATTTT; CDR3: CASSLGSGFRQPQHF
size: .; V: TRBV5-1; J: TRBJ1-3; D: .; DNA: TGCGCCAGCAGCTTGGGAACTTTCTCTGGAAACACCATATATTTT; CDR3: CASSLGTFSGNTIYF
size: .; V: TRBV5-8; J: TRBJ2-3; D: TRBD1; DNA: TGTGCCAGCAGCTTGGATACAGGGGGCAGAGATACGCAGTATTTT; CDR3: CASSLDTGGRDTQYF
size: few; V: TRBV5-1; J: TRBJ2-7; D: TRBD1; DNA: TGCGCCAGCAGCGGGGGTCAGGGGGCGTCCTACGAGCAGTACTTC; CDR3: CASSGGQGASYEQYF
size: .; V: TRBV10-1; J: TRBJ2-1; D: TRBD1; DNA: TGCGCCAGCAGTCGACAGGGGCGCGAGCAGTTCTTC; CDR3: CASSRQGREQFF
size: .; V: TRBV9; J: TRBJ2-7; D: TRBD1; DNA: TGTGCCAGCAGCGTAGGGGAGCGCAGGGGGCTCTACGAGCAGTACTTC; CDR3: CASSVGERRGLYEQYF
size: .; V: TRBV5-4; J: TRBJ1-2; D: .; DNA: TGTGCCAGCAGCTTGTCGGGGGGCGCGAGCTATGGCTACACCTTC; CDR3: CASSLSGGASYGYTF
size: .; V: TRBV9; J: TRBJ2-7; D: .; DNA: TGTGCCAGCAGCGTAGGAGAGGGGGTCTACGAGCAGTACTTC; CDR3: CASSVGEGVYEQYF
size: .; V: TRBV14; J: TRBJ2-7; D: TRBD1; DNA: TGTGCCAGCAGCCAACGCTTCCGGGACAGGGGGCCCTCCGAGCAGTACTTC; CDR3: CASSQRFRDRGPSEQYF